The 19 T cell receptor beta chains in this list originate from one sample, sequenced in a study of T cell responses to AZD1222 COVID-19 vaccine (TCRdb year 2021). This specimen's time point label, per the study, means: sample from adult after SARS-CoV-2 infection, after symptom onset. Library preparation employed the immunoSEQ multiplex PCR assay. This is the immuneACCESS table as TCRdb keeps it, with only in-frame sequences that have V and J called. A part of the clones is gone; compared with another copy, unresolved V genes explain less than half, and the rest is unexplained. The sample has about 150,000 clones on record, about 88% of them singletons. Approximately 7% of the sample is taken by the ten largest. The sequenced sample was peripheral blood, obtained after recovery from COVID-19. The receptors derive from an adult who had recovered from COVID-19.

The chain is built from TRBV7-9 and TRBJ2-5; either TRBD1 or TRBD2 may supply D (5 bases each). Germline-derived CDR1 and CDR2 are SEHNR and FQNEAQ (reference sequence). V was shortened by 3 bases and J by 1 base, with 12 bases between the two germline ends. There are 15 residues in the CDR3. CDR3 in amino acids: CASSFISGTQETQYF. DNA of the CDR3: TGTGCCAGCAGCTTTATTTCCGGGACCCAAGAGACCCAGTACTTC.

The rearrangement joins TRBV6-5 to TRBJ2-1; 8 nucleotides agree with TRBD1. V lost 4 bases to trimming and J lost 5 bases; unmatched junction nucleotides: 7. CDR3 length: 15 residues. Germline V CDR1 and CDR2: MNHEY, SVGAGI. The CDR3 DNA reads TGTGCCAGCAGTTCGACGACAGGGGCCCACAATGAGCAGTTCTTC. This codes for CASSSTTGAHNEQFF.

The V call is TRBV7-2, the J call TRBJ2-3; 9 bases match TRBD2. This CDR3 is 14 amino acids long. The germline V gene encodes CDR1 SGHTA and CDR2 FQGNSA. V dropped 3 bases and J dropped 4; count of bases not matched to a gene: 2. CDR3: CASSFGGGADTQYF. The CDR3 coding sequence is TGTGCCAGCAGCTTCGGCGGGGGGGCAGATACGCAGTATTTT.

The chain joins TRBV19 to TRBJ1-5, with D possibly TRBD1 on 5 matching bases. Germline values: CDR1 LNHDA, CDR2 SQIVND (reference sequence). This CDR3 comprises 15 residues. Trimming cost V 5 bases and J 3 bases, with 14 bases left between them. CDR3 amino acids: CASSGARGLNQPQHF. In DNA form, the CDR3 reads TGTGCCAGTAGTGGCGCGCGGGGCCTCAATCAGCCCCAGCATTTT.

This clone was observed once. This chain joins TRBV6-5 and TRBJ1-2; 7 bases are shared with TRBD1. The ends lost 2 bases at V and 8 bases at J; junction bases unmatched: 14. Germline lookup yields CDR1 MNHEY and CDR2 SVGAGI. The CDR3 runs to 16 residues. CDR3 bases: TGTGCCAGCAGTTACCCGGCGGCAGGGGGACTAGGGGGCTACACCTTC. Translated: CASSYPAAGGLGGYTF.

The chain joins TRBV4-1 to TRBJ1-1, with D unclear. V was clipped by 3 bases and J by 1 base, with 3 bases between them. Germline lookup yields CDR1 MGHRA and CDR2 YSYEKL. This CDR3 contains 12 residues. CDR3 residues: CASSHGNTEAFF. The CDR3, as DNA: TGCGCCAGCAGCCACGGGAACACTGAAGCTTTCTTT.

This clone was detected only once. The chain employs TRBV11-2 and TRBJ2-7, with D tentatively TRBD1 (6 bases). The germline gives CDR1 SGHAT, CDR2 FQNNGV. The CDR3 is 15 residues long. V lost 5 bases and J lost 1, with 15 bases in between. The CDR3 nucleotides read TGTGCCAGCAGCCAGGAAGGGGGAGCTTCCTACGAGCAGTACTTC. It translates to CASSQEGGASYEQYF.

The chain employs TRBV19 and TRBJ1-2, with 9 bases lining up with TRBD1. Germline CDR1 and CDR2: LNHDA and SQIVND (reference sequence). CDR3 length: 13 residues. Trimming at V came to 4 bases and at J to 6 bases, leaving 3 bases not matched to a gene. CDR3 protein: CASSTWTGDGYTF. The DNA for the CDR3 is TGTGCCAGTAGTACATGGACAGGGGATGGCTACACCTTC.

The chain combines TRBV28 with TRBJ2-2; the D gene is possibly TRBD1 (5 bases). Germline V gene sequence: CDR1 MDHEN, CDR2 SYDVKM. The V end lost 5 bases, the J end lost 10 bases, and 8 bases lay between the germline ends. CDR3 length: 11 residues. The CDR3 reads CASSGQAELFF. The DNA for the CDR3 is TGTGCCAGCAGTGGACAAGCGGAGCTGTTTTTT.

A few counts support this clone. The chain couples TRBV14 to TRBJ1-3; TRBD1 aligns across 8 bases. Germline-derived CDR1 and CDR2 are SGHDN and FVKESK. Trimming cost V 2 bases and J 3 bases; bases outside gene matches: 6. This CDR3 spans 16 amino acids. Here the CDR3 reads CASSQTSGGSGNTIYF. The CDR3 DNA sequence: TGTGCCAGCAGCCAAACCTCAGGGGGCAGTGGAAACACCATATATTTT.

This chain uses TRBV3-1 (or the pseudogene TRBV3-2) with TRBJ2-7; 8 nucleotides agree with TRBD1. The germline V gene has CDR1 LGHDT and CDR2 YNNKEL (reference sequence). CDR3 length: 13 amino acids. Trimming at V came to 2 bases and at J to 10 bases, leaving 7 bases not matched to a gene. This CDR3 is CASSQYPGTGQYF. CDR3 DNA sequence: TGTGCCAGCAGCCAATACCCCGGGACAGGCCAGTACTTC.

V gene TRBV20-1 combines with J gene TRBJ1-2, with a tentative D call TRBD1 (6 bases). This CDR3 comprises 13 residues. The V gene's germline CDR1 is DFQATT and CDR2 SNEGSKA (reference sequence). V was trimmed by 3 bases and J by 8 bases, leaving 16 bases between them. The CDR3 loop reads CSASTTGRGGYTF. In nucleotides, the CDR3 is TGCAGTGCTAGTACCACAGGGAGGGGCGGCTACACCTTC.

This clone was observed a single time. The CDR3 protein is CASSFLGTGYYEQYF. In DNA, the CDR3 is TGTGCCAGCAGTTTCCTGGGGACAGGGTACTACGAGCAGTACTTC. The chain recombines TRBV27 with TRBJ2-7, with TRBD1 matching over 9 bases. This CDR3 is built from 15 residues. The germline V gene has CDR1 MNHEY and CDR2 SMNVEV (reference sequence). Trimming at V came to 3 bases and at J to 3 bases, leaving 6 bases not matched to a gene.

This sequence joins TRBV3-1 (or the pseudogene TRBV3-2) and TRBJ2-5; the D is unclear. The germline V gene has CDR1 LGHDT and CDR2 YNNKEL (reference sequence). The CDR3 runs 15 residues. Trimming shortened V by 0 bases and J by 5 bases, and 13 bases separated the two germline ends. The CDR3 here is CASSQDIGSRETQYF. The CDR3 DNA is TGTGCCAGCAGCCAAGATATAGGCAGCCGGGAGACCCAGTACTTC.

J is TRBJ1-1 and V is TRBV7-2, with D perhaps matching TRBD1 (5 bases). The germline V and J ends were trimmed by 7 bases and 0 bases, with 15 bases remaining between them. Germline assignment: CDR1 SGHTA and CDR2 FQGNSA. This CDR3 has 15 residues. In nucleotides, the CDR3 is TGTGCCAGCAACAGACAGAGGGCCATGAACACTGAAGCTTTCTTT. It is translated as CASNRQRAMNTEAFF.

The gene calls are TRBV5-6 and TRBJ1-2; D unresolved. Trimming left V 0 bases short and J 8 bases short, with 11 bases between. Germline V gene lookup returns CDR1 SGHDT and CDR2 YYEEEE. CDR3 length: 13 amino acids. CDR3 residues: CASSLGNFEGYTF. CDR3 nucleotide sequence: TGTGCCAGCAGCTTGGGAAATTTTGAGGGCTACACCTTC. Looking up the rest from reference TRBV5-6 and TRBJ1-2 gives the full variable domain: DAGVTQSPTHLIKTRGQQVTLRCSPKSGHDTVSWYQQALGQGPQFIFQYYEEEERQRGNFPDRFSGHQFPNYSSELNVNALLLGDSALYLCASSLGNFEGYTFGSGTRLTVV.

V gene TRBV6-2 or TRBV6-3 combines with J gene TRBJ2-4; D call uncertain. The germline V gene encodes CDR1 MNHEY and CDR2 SVGEGT. With 2 bases removed from V and 6 bases from J, the gap between germline ends came to 8 bases. The CDR3 runs to 13 residues. CDR3 coding DNA: TGTGCCAGCAGTTACAGGCGCGCAAACATTCAGTACTTC. Encoded protein: CASSYRRANIQYF.

This chain links TRBV6-2 or TRBV6-3 with TRBJ2-1, with TRBD2 identical over 12 bases. The ends lost 2 bases at V and 7 bases at J; junction bases unmatched: 9. Germline V CDR1 and CDR2: MNHEY, SVGEGT. The CDR3 runs 17 residues. CDR3 amino acids: CASSYRTSGAQWNEQFF. CDR3 DNA: TGTGCCAGCAGTTACCGGACTAGCGGGGCCCAATGGAATGAGCAGTTCTTC.

The rearrangement uses TRBV7-3 and TRBJ1-1, with D unresolved. Germline V gives CDR1 SGHTA, CDR2 FQGTGA. Between the trimmed V and J ends, which lost 0 bases and 0 bases, there was a span of 14 bases. The CDR3 runs 17 residues. The CDR3 region has the DNA TGTGCCAGCAGCTTAACATTGAGGGCCAGCATGAACACTGAAGCTTTCTTT. It is translated as CASSLTLRASMNTEAFF.